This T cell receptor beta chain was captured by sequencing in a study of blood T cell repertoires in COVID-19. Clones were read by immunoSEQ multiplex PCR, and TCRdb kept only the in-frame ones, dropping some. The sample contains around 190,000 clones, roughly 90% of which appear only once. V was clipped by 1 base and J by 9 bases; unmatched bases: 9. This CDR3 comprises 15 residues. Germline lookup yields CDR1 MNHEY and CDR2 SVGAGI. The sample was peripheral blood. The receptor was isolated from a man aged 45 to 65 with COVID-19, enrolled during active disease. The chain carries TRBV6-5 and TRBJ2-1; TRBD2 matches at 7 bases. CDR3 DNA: TGTGCCAGCAGTTACTGGGGAGGGAGGGCCACTGAGCAGTTCTTC. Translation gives CASSYWGGRATEQFF.